The 25 T cell receptor beta chains reported below all come from one sample, sequenced in a study of vaccination effects on CD4 cells after COVID-19. For these TCRs, the target antigens are not known. Clones were sequenced by immunoSEQ multiplex PCR, and TCRdb holds only the in-frame ones, with some missing. Of tens of thousands of clones listed, around 80% were seen once; the top ten hold 15% to 20%. Ahead of sequencing, the ViraFEST assay grew antigen-specific CD4+ T cells using viral peptide pools. After more than 9 days in culture, the CD4+ T cells were isolated. In the vaccine recipients, nucleocapsid antibodies were negative and there was no prior SARS-CoV-2 infection. The source was CD4+ T cells from PBMCs cultured with HCoV-NL63 spike peptides, collected before COVID-19 vaccination. Source of these receptors: a human donor who received a COVID-19 vaccine.

The CDR3 DNA reads as TGCGCCAGCAGCCAAGGGACAGGGGAAGGCTACACCTTC. Protein sequence: CASSQGTGEGYTF. The rearrangement joins TRBV4-3 to TRBJ1-2; the match to TRBD1 covers 9 bases. Trimming took 1 base from V and 8 from J; bases not matched to a gene: 2. Germline CDR1 LGHNA, CDR2 YSLEER. CDR3 length equals 13 residues.

Concerning this clone: Sequence at one end of the junction differs from germline and may be a read error. V gene TRBV7-3 combines with J gene TRBJ1-1; D perhaps matches TRBD1 (6 bases). CDR3 size: 13 residues. Germline-derived CDR1 and CDR2 are SGHTA and FQGTGA. The CDR3 bases are TGTGCCAGCAGCTTAACCCGGGACACCGAAGCTTTCTTT. Amino acid sequence: CASSLTRDTEAFF.

This clone occurred a few times. V gene TRBV5-4 combines with J gene TRBJ2-1; TRBD1 might be the D (6 bases). The V end lost 4 bases, the J end lost 13 bases, and 21 bases lay between the germline ends. The germline V gene encodes CDR1 SGHNT and CDR2 YYREEE (reference sequence). This CDR3 has 14 residues. Written as DNA, the CDR3 is TGTGCCAGCAGCCCAGACAGGTCCTCCCCAACCCAGTTCTTC. It yields the protein CASSPDRSSPTQFF.

V and J are TRBV28 and TRBJ1-2, with TRBD1 matching 10 bases. The CDR3 sequence is 14 residues long. Germline lookup yields CDR1 MDHEN and CDR2 SYDVKM. V gave up 6 bases and J gave up 2 bases; unmatched junction bases: 3. CDR3 region: CASSQGQGNYGYTF. CDR3 nucleotide sequence: TGTGCCAGCAGCCAGGGACAGGGGAACTATGGCTACACCTTC.

The chain joins TRBV19 to TRBJ2-6; no firm D call. In germline, CDR1 is LNHDA, CDR2 SQIVND (reference sequence). The CDR3 runs to 13 residues. Trimming took 4 bases from V and 3 from J, leaving 4 bases between them. DNA of the CDR3: TGTGCCAGTAGTAGGGGTGGGGCCAACGTCCTGACTTTC. Amino acid sequence: CASSRGGANVLTF.

This clone was detected only a few times. V is TRBV5-4 and J is TRBJ1-3, with D possibly TRBD1 on 6 matching bases. With 0 bases removed from V and 0 bases from J, the gap between germline ends came to 10 bases. The CDR3 spans 16 residues. The V gene's germline CDR1 is SGHNT and CDR2 YYREEE (reference sequence). The CDR3 region is CASSLEDSISGNTIYF. The CDR3 DNA sequence: TGTGCCAGCAGCTTGGAGGACAGCATCTCTGGAAACACCATATATTTT. The full variable domain, in which reference TRBV5-4 and TRBJ1-3 provide the parts outside the CDR3, is ETGVTQSPTHLIKTRGQQVTLRCSSQSGHNTVSWYQQALGQGPQFIFQYYREEENGRGNFPPRFSGLQFPNYSSELNVNALELDDSALYLCASSLEDSISGNTIYFGEGSWLTVV.

CDR3 nucleotide sequence: TGTGCCAGCAGCTTAGAGGTCCTCGCCCCTGGGAGGGACAGGCGGAAGGATGAGCAGTTCTTC. This translates into CASSLEVLAPGRDRRKDEQFF. V gene TRBV11-3 combines with J gene TRBJ2-1; maybe TRBD1 (8 bases). CDR3 length equals 21 residues. Germline V gives CDR1 SGHNT, CDR2 YENEEA. V was pared by 0 bases and J by 8 bases, with 32 bases between. Full variable domain (outside the CDR3, taken from reference TRBV11-3 and TRBJ2-1): EAGVVQSPRYKIIEKKQPVAFWCNPISGHNTLYWYLQNLGQGPELLIRYENEEAVDDSQLPKDRFSAERLKGVDSTLKIQPAELGDSAVYLCASSLEVLAPGRDRRKDEQFFGPGTRLTVL.

The rearrangement joins TRBV5-6 to TRBJ2-7; D ambiguous. Trimming cost V 4 bases and J 3 bases, with 5 bases left between them. The CDR3 is made up of 11 amino acids. The germline V gene has CDR1 SGHDT and CDR2 YYEEEE. The CDR3: CASSLNYEQYF. The CDR3 DNA follows: TGTGCCAGCAGCCTAAACTACGAGCAGTACTTC. The full variable domain, its missing parts supplied by reference TRBV5-6 and TRBJ2-7, is DAGVTQSPTHLIKTRGQQVTLRCSPKSGHDTVSWYQQALGQGPQFIFQYYEEEERQRGNFPDRFSGHQFPNYSSELNVNALLLGDSALYLCASSLNYEQYFGPGTRLTVT.

This clone was detected only a few times. The chain uses TRBV5-1 and TRBJ1-2; 8 nucleotides match TRBD1. The CDR3 runs 15 residues. Germline V CDR1 and CDR2: SGHRS, YFSETQ. V shed 0 bases, J shed 4 bases, and the junction held 5 bases outside the gene matches. The CDR3 loop is CASSLGPTGGYGYTF. CDR3 DNA: TGCGCCAGCAGCTTGGGCCCAACAGGGGGCTATGGCTACACCTTC.

The rearrangement joins TRBV2 to TRBJ1-4, with D possibly TRBD1 on 6 matching bases. The V gene's germline CDR1 is SNHLY and CDR2 FYNNEI. The CDR3 consists of 16 residues. Trimming cost V 5 bases and J 2 bases, with 15 bases left between them. DNA of the CDR3: TGTGCCAGCAGTAGAAACAGGGTTGGCACTAATGAAAAACTGTTTTTT. It specifies CASSRNRVGTNEKLFF.

This clone has a single count. V gene TRBV5-1 combines with J gene TRBJ2-7, with D perhaps matching TRBD2 (6 bases). V was trimmed by 4 bases and J by 4 bases, leaving 18 bases between them. Germline-derived CDR1 and CDR2 are SGHRS and YFSETQ. This CDR3 is built from 15 residues. CDR3 protein: CASSNGAGGVYEQYF. CDR3 DNA: TGCGCCAGCAGCAATGGCGCCGGCGGGGTGTACGAGCAGTACTTC.

There are a few counts of this clone. The rearrangement links TRBV3-1 (or the pseudogene TRBV3-2) to TRBJ1-2, with a possible D match to TRBD1 (6 bases). The germline gives CDR1 LGHDT, CDR2 YNNKEL (reference sequence). V was shortened by 0 bases and J by 6 bases, with 17 bases between the two germline ends. The CDR3 is 16 residues long. This CDR3 reads CASSQDRGGALDGYTF. The CDR3 nucleotides read TGTGCCAGCAGCCAAGATCGCGGGGGCGCTTTGGATGGCTACACCTTC.

This chain uses TRBV4-1 with TRBJ1-2; 10 bases are shared with TRBD1. The CDR3 has 14 residues. The V gene end was trimmed by 3 bases and the J gene end by 7 bases; junction bases not matched to a gene: 5. Germline V lookup: CDR1 MGHRA, CDR2 YSYEKL. This chain's CDR3 is CASSHPGQGTGYTF. The CDR3 coding sequence is TGCGCCAGCAGCCATCCGGGACAGGGGACTGGCTACACCTTC.

The J gene is TRBJ2-2, the V gene TRBV4-3; D ambiguous. CDR3 size: 14 residues. With 2 bases removed from V and 4 bases from J, the gap between germline ends came to 8 bases. Germline V gives CDR1 LGHNA, CDR2 YSLEER. The CDR3 DNA reads TGCGCCAGCAGCCAACTAGTAAGCACCGGGGAGCTGTTTTTT. As protein: CASSQLVSTGELFF.

V gene TRBV20-1 combines with J gene TRBJ2-7; D not certain. This CDR3 comprises 11 residues. The germline gives CDR1 DFQATT, CDR2 SNEGSKA (reference sequence). V shed 3 bases and J shed 2 bases, with 5 bases lying between them. In DNA form, the CDR3 reads TGCAGTGCTAGTCCAGCCTACGAGCAGTACTTC. Residues: CSASPAYEQYF.

The chain is built from TRBV9 and TRBJ2-3; perhaps D is TRBD1 or TRBD2 (5 bases each). Germline V gene sequence: CDR1 SGDLS, CDR2 YYNGEE. The ends were cut back, 2 bases at V and 1 base at J, with 14 bases in the middle. The CDR3 totals 16 residues. The CDR3 DNA reads as TGTGCCAGCAGCGTCCAGGGACCTGACCGCACAGATACGCAGTATTTT. It specifies CASSVQGPDRTDTQYF.

The chain combines TRBV6-5 with TRBJ1-5; a weak D match, TRBD1 (6 bases). CDR1 and CDR2 (germline): MNHEY, SVGAGI. V lost 5 bases to trimming and J lost 0 bases, with 11 bases between them. The CDR3 has 15 residues. CDR3 protein: CASSPNRDSNQPQHF. The DNA for the CDR3 is TGTGCCAGCAGTCCCAACAGGGATAGCAATCAGCCCCAGCATTTT.

This clone was found a few times. The rearrangement joins TRBV2 to TRBJ1-2; a possible D gene is TRBD1 (5 bases). Per the germline V gene, CDR1 is SNHLY and CDR2 is FYNNEI. V was pared by 6 bases and J by 2 bases, with 7 bases between. This CDR3 is built from 12 residues. The CDR3 spells CASRQDNYGYTF. The DNA of the CDR3 is TGTGCCAGCAGACAGGACAACTATGGCTACACCTTC.

V and J are TRBV6-4 and TRBJ2-1; TRBD1 might be the D (6 bases). Germline V CDR1 and CDR2: MRHNA, SNTAGT. The CDR3 is 15 amino acids. The V end lost 3 bases, the J end lost 2 bases, and 11 bases lay between the germline ends. The CDR3 loop reads CASSEDRRTYNEQFF. The CDR3 DNA reads as TGTGCCAGCAGTGAAGACAGGAGGACCTACAATGAGCAGTTCTTC.

The chain uses TRBV27 and TRBJ1-4; D is unclear. CDR1 and CDR2 from the germline V gene are MNHEY and SMNVEV (reference sequence). With 4 bases removed from V and 0 bases from J, the gap between germline ends came to 9 bases. The CDR3 runs to 15 residues. The CDR3 sequence is CASSYLGSTNEKLFF. The CDR3 DNA reads as TGTGCCAGCAGTTACCTCGGATCAACTAATGAAAAACTGTTTTTT.

J is TRBJ1-5 and V is TRBV6-6, with D maybe TRBD1 (6 bases). Germline assignment: CDR1 MNHNY and CDR2 SVGAGI (reference sequence). The CDR3 totals 14 residues. V lost 6 bases and J lost 1, with 10 bases in between. CDR3 in DNA: TGTGCCAGCAGCCCTGACAGGAGCAATCAGCCCCAGCATTTT. Amino acids: CASSPDRSNQPQHF.

A single count supports this clone. V usage is TRBV28 and J usage is TRBJ2-5, with TRBD2 identical over 11 bases. V dropped 5 bases and J dropped 1; count of bases not matched to a gene: 3. Germline values: CDR1 MDHEN, CDR2 SYDVKM. There are 15 residues in the CDR3. As DNA, the CDR3 is TGTGCCAGCAGTGGGGGGACTAGCGGCCAAGAGACCCAGTACTTC. Protein product: CASSGGTSGQETQYF.

The V gene is TRBV7-2, the J gene TRBJ1-2; unclear D gene. Germline CDR1 reads SGHTA; CDR2 reads FQGNSA. The CDR3 contains 14 residues. The germline V and J ends were trimmed by 5 bases and 0 bases, with 10 bases remaining between them. The CDR3 here is CASSPRPSNYGYTF. The CDR3 bases are TGTGCCAGCAGCCCCCGGCCTTCTAACTATGGCTACACCTTC.

The chain carries TRBV29-1 and TRBJ2-1, with a weak D call TRBD2 (5 bases). Deletions cut 5 bases from V and 8 bases from J, with 13 bases between. The germline CDR1 and CDR2 sequences are SQVTM and ANQGSEA. CDR3 length: 12 residues. The CDR3 sequence: CSVRRGWDEQFF. DNA for the CDR3: TGCAGCGTTCGTCGAGGGTGGGATGAGCAGTTCTTC.

The V gene is TRBV3-1 (or the pseudogene TRBV3-2), the J gene TRBJ2-5; TRBD2 aligns across 14 bases. This CDR3 has 16 residues. Trimming removed 4 bases from V and 5 bases from J; junction bases left unmatched: 6. Germline CDR1 reads LGHDT; CDR2 reads YNNKEL (reference sequence). CDR3: CASSLGLAGGMETQYF. CDR3 DNA: TGTGCCAGCAGCCTTGGACTAGCGGGGGGAATGGAGACCCAGTACTTC.